This entry describes one T cell receptor beta chain. The sort gate was single viable CD3+CD4+CD8-CD45RO+ cells for memory CD4+ T cells. The data originate from a study of memory CD4+ T cells and cytomegalovirus serostatus. V was shortened by 0 bases and J by 4 bases, with 15 bases between the two germline ends. Germline-derived CDR1 and CDR2 are KGHSH and LQKENI. The CDR3 is 16 amino acids. Sequenced by immunoSEQ multiplex PCR; TCRdb stores in-frame clones only, minus some. The table lists about 60,000 clones, approximately 77% of them singletons. The chain recombines TRBV18 with TRBJ1-2, with D maybe TRBD1 (6 bases). The sequenced material came from memory CD4+ T cells from blood. This receptor was taken from an adult in good health and CMV-seronegative. The CDR3 reads CASSPPRGEGIYGYTF. The CDR3 DNA is TGTGCCAGCTCACCACCCAGGGGAGAGGGTATCTATGGCTACACCTTC.